These 13 T cell receptor beta chains were all obtained from the same sample, sequenced in a study of glioma-infiltrating T cells. Using RNA template, CDR3s of TCR alpha and beta were amplified with iRepertoire arm-PCR. A single record per CDR3 protein comes from TCRdb applying MiXCR to the multiplex PCR reads. The repertoire holds more than 350,000 distinct CDR3 sequences, 41% seen once, with around 12% in the top ten. The sample comprised glioma tissue, nonneoplastic brain tissue, or PBMCs (not recorded which). These receptors were taken from a human donor with low-grade glioma or glioblastoma, undergoing nonglioma brain surgery, or in good health (not recorded which).

A word on this clonotype: This may arise from a read error, as a much more abundant clone is one base away. The chain links TRBV20-1 to TRBJ1-1, with a tentative D call TRBD1 (5 bases). Germline CDR1 DFQATT, CDR2 SNEGSKA (reference sequence). CDR3 length: 13 residues. The CDR3 sequence is CRSSKGGDAEAFF. As DNA, the CDR3 is TGCAGGTCCTCAAAGGGAGGGGACGCTGAAGCTTTCTTT.

This clonotype showed up just a few times. V is TRBV19 and J is TRBJ2-1, with 15 bases matching TRBD2. Losses at the gene ends were 3 bases for V and 9 bases for J; bases not matched to a gene: 6. This CDR3 comprises 16 residues. Germline CDR1 and CDR2: LNHDA and SQIVND (reference sequence). As DNA, the CDR3 is TGTGCCAGTAGTATGAGGACTAGCGGGAGGGCCACTGAGCAGTTCTTC. Translated, it gives CASSMRTSGRATEQFF.

This clonotype has just one count. The chain couples TRBV6-5 to TRBJ2-7; D is unresolved. Germline V gene data show CDR1 as MNHEY and CDR2 as SVGAGI. Trimming left V 6 bases short and J 6 bases short, with 12 bases between. The CDR3 extends over 12 amino acids. CDR3 DNA: TGTGCCAGCAGACCTGGAGTGGCCGAGCAGTACTTC. Protein sequence: CASRPGVAEQYF.

About this clonotype: A read error may account for a junction end that differs from germline. The V gene is TRBV27, the J gene TRBJ1-1, with TRBD1 as a possible D gene (6 bases). CDR3 length: 14 amino acids. Germline CDR1 and CDR2: MNHEY and SMNVEV (reference sequence). The CDR3: CASSLSRGGTGAFF. The CDR3 bases are TGTGCCAGCAGTTTATCCAGGGGTGGCACTGGAGCTTTCTTT.

The CDR3 loop is CSVGDRDQPQHF. In DNA form, the CDR3 reads TGCAGCGTGGGGGACAGGGATCAGCCCCAGCATTTT. The rearrangement uses TRBV29-1 and TRBJ1-5; 9 bases agree with TRBD1. Unmatched junction bases numbered 2, after V lost 6 bases and J lost 5 bases. The CDR3 extends over 12 amino acids. Germline assignment: CDR1 SQVTM and CDR2 ANQGSEA. The complete variable domain, with remaining parts taken from reference TRBV29-1 and TRBJ1-5, reads SAVISQKPSRDICQRGTSLTIQCQVDSQVTMMFWYRQQPGQSLTLIATANQGSEATYESGFVIDKFPISRPNLTFSTLTVSNMSPEDSSIYLCSVGDRDQPQHFGDGTRLSIL.

Points on this clonotype: A read error may explain this, as a much larger clone is one base away. The J gene is TRBJ2-5, the V gene TRBV20-1; D possibly corresponds to TRBD1 (6 bases). The V gene lost 4 bases and the J gene lost 5 bases, with 11 bases spanning the gap. Per the germline V gene, CDR1 is DFQATT and CDR2 is SNEGSKA (reference sequence). The CDR3 sequence is 12 residues long. CDR3 loop: CSANSGAETQYF. CDR3 in DNA: TGCAGTGCTAATTCAGGGGCCGAGACCCAGTACTTC.

This clonotype was found a few times. This chain uses TRBV7-8 with TRBJ2-1; D is uncertain. There are 14 residues in the CDR3. Trimming cost V 5 bases and J 5 bases, with 13 bases left between them. The V gene's germline CDR1 is SGHVS and CDR2 FQNEAQ. CDR3 residues: CASSLSTRNNEQFF. CDR3 bases: TGTGCCAGCAGCCTGTCGACTCGGAACAATGAGCAGTTCTTC.

Only a few counts were recorded for this clonotype. J is TRBJ2-5 and V is TRBV2, with a weak D call TRBD2 (5 bases). There are 13 residues in the CDR3. Looked up from germline, CDR1 is SNHLY and CDR2 is FYNNEI. V gave up 6 bases and J gave up 4 bases, with 12 bases separating them. The DNA of the CDR3 is TGTGCCAGCAGCTGGGAGCGCTTAGAGACCCAGTACTTC. It encodes CASSWERLETQYF. Full variable domain (remainder filled in from reference TRBV2 and TRBJ2-5): EPEVTQTPSHQVTQMGQEVILRCVPISNHLYFYWYRQILGQKVEFLVSFYNNEISEKSEIFDDQFSVERPDGSNFTLKIRSTKLEDSAMYFCASSWERLETQYFGPGTRLLVL.

This clonotype occurred a few times. The genes are TRBV20-1 and TRBJ2-2; 9 bases line up with TRBD2. CDR1 is DFQATT, CDR2 SNEGSKA, per germline (reference sequence). The V and J ends lost 6 bases and 7 bases, in that order; junction bases with no gene match: 6. The CDR3 has 13 amino acids. The CDR3 DNA reads as TGCAGTGCGGTAGCGGGAGCAGGCGGGGAGCTGTTTTTT. Translated: CSAVAGAGGELFF.

The rearrangement links TRBV29-1 to TRBJ2-7; a weak D match, TRBD2 (6 bases). The CDR3 is made up of 12 amino acids. Per the germline V gene, CDR1 is SQVTM and CDR2 is ANQGSEA. Trimming pared 0 bases from V and 5 bases from J, leaving 8 bases between. The CDR3 here is CSVEEGGDEQYF. The CDR3 DNA reads as TGCAGCGTTGAAGAGGGCGGGGACGAGCAGTACTTC.

The chain uses TRBV4-1 and TRBJ1-2, with 8 bases matching TRBD1. Trimming cost V 1 base and J 4 bases; bases outside gene matches: 5. The CDR3 runs to 15 residues. Germline CDR1 is MGHRA and CDR2 is YSYEKL. CDR3 region: CASSQGTGLGYGYTF. The DNA of the CDR3 is TGCGCCAGCAGCCAAGGGACAGGGTTGGGCTATGGCTACACCTTC.

In regard to this clonotype: The junction differs from germline at one of its ends, possibly a read error. This CDR3 reads CASSTDKDSDEQYF. The DNA of the CDR3 is TGTGCCAGCAGTACCGACAAGGACTCCGACGAGCAGTACTTC. This chain links TRBV2 with TRBJ2-7; D possibly corresponds to TRBD2 (5 bases). This CDR3 spans 14 amino acids. From germline, CDR1 is SNHLY and CDR2 FYNNEI.

About this clonotype: A much larger clone sits a single nucleotide away, making a read error possible. This chain links TRBV27 with TRBJ1-1; D is perhaps TRBD1 (5 bases). V was cut by 3 bases and J by 1 base, with 9 bases left in between. The CDR3 is made up of 14 amino acids. CDR1 and CDR2 (germline): MNHEY, SMNVEV (reference sequence). CDR3 protein: CASSLRDQNTEAFF. The CDR3 coding sequence is TGTGCCAGCAGTTTGAGGGACCAGAACACTGAAGCTTTCTTT.